This record covers a single TCR beta chain. Its antigen is unknown. The hyperthyroidism was newly diagnosed and had lasted under 2 months; the patients were aged 18 to 65. The data were taken from a study of T cells in Graves' hyperthyroidism and ophthalmopathy. Study observations and caveats: Model predictions of ophthalmopathy came a median approximately 6.5 months before onset.

Researchers amplified the TCR beta CDR3 regions from RNA transcripts. Initially, a first-round RT-PCR of the TCR CDR3 employed the HTBI primer set. TCRdb called the multiplex PCR reads again in MiXCR, with one record for every CDR3 protein. This repertoire shows 450,000 to 700,000 distinct CDR3 sequences, roughly 50% found once; its top ten account for roughly 7.7%. The clonotype comes from a young woman with Graves' hyperthyroidism. The sample comprised peripheral blood or thyroid tissue (not recorded which).

The CDR3 region is CASSQDRGQGPYSNQPQHF. As DNA, the CDR3 is TGTGCCAGCAGCCAAGATCGGGGGCAGGGACCCTATAGCAATCAGCCCCAGCATTTT. The chain has TRBV3-1 and TRBJ1-5; D may be TRBD1 (6 bases). Germline V gene sequence: CDR1 LGHDT, CDR2 YNNKEL (reference sequence). The germline V and J ends were trimmed by 0 bases and 0 bases, with 18 bases remaining between them. CDR3 length: 19 amino acids. Filled out from reference TRBV3-1 and TRBJ1-5, the complete variable domain reads DTAVSQTPKYLVTQMGNDKSIKCEQNLGHDTMYWYKQDSKKFLKIMFSYNNKELIINETVPNRFSPKSPDKAHLNLHINSLELGDSAVYFCASSQDRGQGPYSNQPQHFGDGTRLSIL.